This T cell receptor (beta chain) originates from a study of cytomegalovirus exposure and HLA in healthy donors. Clones were sequenced by immunoSEQ multiplex PCR, and TCRdb holds only the in-frame ones, with some missing. This table has about 180,000 clones, 85% appearing once. The length of the CDR3 is 12 residues. Per the germline V gene, CDR1 is SQVTM and CDR2 is ANQGSEA. Trimming pared 5 bases from V and 8 bases from J, leaving 12 bases between. Input material: PBMCs. The sequence came from a man between 18 and 35 years old in good health and CMV-seropositive. The V call is TRBV29-1, the J call TRBJ1-4; D is unclear. The CDR3: CSVTWGVEKLFF. In DNA, the CDR3 is TGCAGCGTTACTTGGGGAGTAGAAAAACTGTTTTTT.